This T cell receptor (beta chain) was profiled in a study of blood T cell repertoires in COVID-19. Study background: Sites in the United States, Italy and Spain provided acute and convalescent COVID-19 samples. PBMCs, B-cell-depleted T cells, or T cells provided the cDNA or gDNA that made up the material.

Per the original data handling: It was from reference gene primer amplification that nucleated cell counts were estimated. Assay: immunoSEQ multiplex PCR; the TCRdb copy retains only in-frame clones and omits some. The V and J calls and clone size come from that table; D and trimming were worked out from the DNA. The sample lists some 150,000 clones; about 79% were seen once. Germline loops: CDR1 LGHDT, CDR2 YNNKEL (reference sequence). Trimming took off 0 bases at V and 7 bases at J, with 15 bases between the two ends. This CDR3 has 16 amino acids. The sequencing input was peripheral blood. This chain uses TRBV3-1 (or the pseudogene TRBV3-2) with TRBJ2-2; TRBD1 is a possible D gene (7 bases). The sequence came from an older woman with acute or convalescent COVID-19. This CDR3 reads CASSQDWRGRGGELFF. CDR3 bases: TGTGCCAGCAGCCAAGATTGGAGGGGGCGAGGCGGGGAGCTGTTTTTT.